This entry lists 22 T cell receptor beta chains sequenced from one sample in a study of CD8 T cells in ankylosing spondylitis. TCRdb recomputed calls from the 5' RACE reads with MiXCR, one row per CDR3 protein. The sample shows under 300,000 distinct CDR3 sequences, roughly 10% of them seen only once. Sequenced material: blood, either unsorted or a sorted T cell fraction (not recorded which). The receptors originated from a male donor with ankylosing spondylitis or in good health (not recorded which).

This clonotype was seen at least ten times. This chain links TRBV6-1 with TRBJ2-7; TRBD1 agrees at 8 bases. CDR3 size: 13 residues. The germline V gene encodes CDR1 MNHNS and CDR2 SASEGT. Losses at the gene ends were 6 bases for V and 4 bases for J; bases not matched to a gene: 5. The CDR3 region is CASRDRERYEQYF. The DNA of the CDR3 is TGTGCCAGCAGGGACAGGGAACGGTACGAGCAGTACTTC.

This clonotype has more than one count but fewer than ten. CDR3 coding DNA: TGTGCCAGCAGCTTATCATCAGGGTATGAGACCCAGTACTTC. This gives the protein CASSLSSGYETQYF. The gene calls are TRBV5-6 and TRBJ2-5; tentative D call: TRBD1 (5 bases). This CDR3 comprises 14 residues. Per the germline V gene, CDR1 is SGHDT and CDR2 is YYEEEE. V was cut by 2 bases and J by 5 bases, with 13 bases left in between.

This clonotype has a handful of counts. The chain uses TRBV11-2 and TRBJ2-1, with 7 bases lining up with TRBD1. The length of the CDR3 is 16 residues. CDR1 is SGHAT and CDR2 is FQNNGV in the germline V gene. V lost 3 bases to trimming and J lost 0 bases; unmatched junction nucleotides: 5. CDR3 nucleotides: TGTGCCAGCAGCTTTGGGACAGACCGCTCCTACAATGAGCAGTTCTTC. Protein product: CASSFGTDRSYNEQFF. Variable domain in full (rest from reference TRBV11-2 and TRBJ2-1): EAGVAQSPRYKIIEKRQSVAFWCNPISGHATLYWYQQILGQGPKLLIQFQNNGVVDDSQLPKDRFSAERLKGVDSTLKIQPAKLEDSAVYLCASSFGTDRSYNEQFFGPGTRLTVL.

This clonotype appeared many times. The V call is TRBV5-1, the J call TRBJ2-7; D unclear. Germline V gene data show CDR1 as SGHRS and CDR2 as YFSETQ. Trimming left V 4 bases short and J 9 bases short, with 20 bases between. The CDR3 sequence is 14 residues long. CDR3 bases: TGCGCCAGCAGCGCCGGAATTTCCTACGATCGGCAGTACTTC. Translated: CASSAGISYDRQYF.

The chain's CDR3 is CASSNGGGETQYF. The DNA for the CDR3 is TGCGCCAGCAGTAACGGGGGAGGAGAGACCCAGTACTTC. This chain joins TRBV5-1 and TRBJ2-5; perhaps TRBD2 as D (6 bases). CDR3 length: 13 amino acids. In germline, CDR1 is SGHRS, CDR2 YFSETQ. With 5 bases removed from V and 4 bases from J, the gap between germline ends came to 12 bases.

This clonotype has a count of ten or more. This rearrangement joins TRBV9 to TRBJ1-3; D is undetermined. V shed 3 bases and J shed 0 bases, with 16 bases lying between them. CDR1 SGDLS and CDR2 YYNGEE come from the germline V gene. CDR3 length equals 17 residues. This chain's CDR3 is CASSDKEGVYSGNTIYF. The DNA of the CDR3 is TGTGCCAGCAGCGATAAAGAGGGTGTTTACTCTGGAAACACCATATATTTT.

This clonotype was picked up many times. J is TRBJ2-7 and V is TRBV19; TRBD2 matches 9 bases. V shed 5 bases and J 2 bases; nucleotides not matched to a gene: 10. The CDR3 spans 16 residues. CDR1 and CDR2 (germline): LNHDA, SQIVND (reference sequence). The CDR3 here is CASSGTTSGDPYEQYF. The CDR3 DNA reads as TGTGCCAGTAGTGGGACGACTAGCGGAGACCCCTACGAGCAGTACTTC.

The genes are TRBV7-3 and TRBJ1-1; D is unclear. CDR1 SGHTA and CDR2 FQGTGA come from the germline V gene. The CDR3 totals 13 residues. V was shortened by 4 bases and J by 1 base, with 7 bases between the two germline ends. The CDR3 region has the DNA TGTGCCAGCAGCTCGACGTGGAACACTGAAGCTTTCTTT. This gives the protein CASSSTWNTEAFF.

This clonotype was seen repeatedly, ten times or more. Germline and junction disagree at one end, which may indicate a read error. The chain combines TRBV18 with TRBJ2-5, with D hard to call. Germline V gene sequence: CDR1 KGHSH, CDR2 LQKENI. The CDR3 is 12 residues long. The DNA for the CDR3 is TGCGCCAGCAGCCCGGCACAAGAGACCCAGTACTTC. Its translation: CASSPAQETQYF.

This rearrangement joins TRBV2 to TRBJ2-5, with a weak D call TRBD2 (6 bases). The CDR3 length is 12 residues. CDR1 and CDR2 (germline): SNHLY, FYNNEI. The V end was cut by 7 bases, the J end by 5 bases, with 11 bases between. In DNA, the CDR3 is TGTGCCAGCACTATTGGGGGGGAGACCCAGTACTTC. Residues: CASTIGGETQYF.

This clonotype was recorded many times. V and J are TRBV3-1 and TRBJ2-5; D gene uncertain. V lost 1 base and J 2 bases, leaving 5 bases between the germline ends. This CDR3 has 13 amino acids. Germline V gene data show CDR1 as LGHDT and CDR2 as YNNKEL (reference sequence). CDR3 protein: CASSQARQETQYF. As DNA, the CDR3 is TGTGCCAGCAGCCAAGCTAGGCAAGAGACCCAGTACTTC.

To note about this clonotype: A much larger clone is a single base away; this may be a read error. The J gene is TRBJ2-1, the V gene TRBV25-1, with D tentatively TRBD1 (6 bases). Germline V CDR1 and CDR2: MGHDK, SYGVNS. This CDR3 comprises 15 residues. The CDR3 nucleotides are TGTGCCAGCAGTGTAACCAGGGGCCCCTTCAATGCGCAGTTCTTC. Amino acid sequence: CASSVTRGPFNAQFF. The whole variable domain, filled in from reference TRBV25-1 and TRBJ2-1, reads EADIYQTPRYLVIGTGKKITLECSQTMGHDKMYWYQQDPGMELHLIHYSYGVNSTEKGDLSSESTVSRIRTEHFPLTLESARPSHTSQYLCASSVTRGPFNAQFFGPGTRLTVL.

This clonotype was counted at least ten times. The chain uses TRBV5-1 and TRBJ2-1, with 9 bases lining up with TRBD2. The CDR3 contains 15 residues. V trimming: 0 bases; J trimming: 7 bases; junction bases outside the gene matches: 5. Germline CDR1 is SGHRS and CDR2 is YFSETQ. CDR3: CASSLGAGGGNEQFF. The CDR3 DNA sequence: TGCGCCAGCAGCTTGGGCGCGGGAGGGGGTAATGAGCAGTTCTTC. The full variable domain, with the rest looked up from reference TRBV5-1 and TRBJ2-1, is KAGVTQTPRYLIKTRGQQVTLSCSPISGHRSVSWYQQTPGQGLQFLFEYFSETQRNKGNFPGRFSGRQFSNSRSEMNVSTLELGDSALYLCASSLGAGGGNEQFFGPGTRLTVL.

This clonotype was detected ten times or more. The V and J genes are TRBV27 and TRBJ2-7; possible D gene TRBD2, 5 bases. The CDR3 spans 13 residues. V gave up 3 bases and J gave up 7 bases, with 13 bases separating them. Germline assignment: CDR1 MNHEY and CDR2 SMNVEV (reference sequence). The DNA for the CDR3 is TGTGCCAGCAGTTTGAGTTCGGACTTTGAGCAGTACTTC. It encodes CASSLSSDFEQYF.

In its sample, this clonotype was seen many times. The rearrangement links TRBV29-1 to TRBJ2-1; 9 bases map to TRBD2. The ends lost 4 bases at V and 7 bases at J; junction bases unmatched: 5. The CDR3 is 13 residues long. CDR1 and CDR2 (germline): SQVTM, ANQGSEA. This CDR3 reads CSVARTSVNEQFF. CDR3 DNA: TGCAGCGTTGCCCGGACTAGCGTTAATGAGCAGTTCTTC.

This clonotype was counted many times. The V gene is TRBV6-1, the J gene TRBJ1-6; no clear D. Trimming removed 2 bases at V and 9 bases at J, with 14 bases between. This CDR3 comprises 15 residues. Germline CDR1 is MNHNS and CDR2 is SASEGT. For the CDR3, the DNA is TGTGCCAGCAGTGAATCAAAGGGCTCGAGTTCACCCCTCCACTTT. This codes for CASSESKGSSSPLHF.

This clonotype was detected many times. The chain has TRBV2 and TRBJ2-1, with TRBD2 as a possible D gene (6 bases). V gave up 5 bases and J gave up 0 bases, with 14 bases separating them. CDR1 is SNHLY, CDR2 FYNNEI, per germline. CDR3 size: 16 residues. The CDR3 loop is CASSPIRGSSYNEQFF. The CDR3 coding sequence is TGTGCCAGCAGTCCAATTCGGGGGTCCTCCTACAATGAGCAGTTCTTC.

This clonotype was seen more than once but under ten times. The chain couples TRBV7-9 to TRBJ2-6; 8 bases map to TRBD1. The CDR3 is 16 residues long. Germline CDR1 and CDR2: SEHNR and FQNEAQ (reference sequence). The V gene end was trimmed by 1 base and the J gene end by 3 bases; junction bases not matched to a gene: 2. CDR3 nucleotide sequence: TGTGCCAGCAGCTTAGTGGACAGGGATGGGGCCAACGTCCTGACTTTC. Amino acids: CASSLVDRDGANVLTF. Complete variable domain (other parts from reference TRBV7-9 and TRBJ2-6): DTGVSQNPRHKITKRGQNVTFRCDPISEHNRLYWYRQTLGQGPEFLTYFQNEAQLEKSRLLSDRFSAERPKGSFSTLEIQRTEQGDSAMYLCASSLVDRDGANVLTFGAGSRLTVL.

V gene TRBV14 combines with J gene TRBJ2-5; no definite D call. The length of the CDR3 is 13 residues. Germline assignment: CDR1 SGHDN and CDR2 FVKESK. V shed 3 bases and J shed 7 bases, with 12 bases lying between them. The CDR3 DNA is TGTGCCAGCAGCCAGAGGACCCTCGGGACCCAGTACTTC. The encoded protein is CASSQRTLGTQYF.

This clonotype was seen many times. The genes are TRBV7-8 and TRBJ2-7; 9 positions match TRBD1. CDR3 length: 13 amino acids. The germline CDR1 and CDR2 sequences are SGHVS and FQNEAQ. V was clipped by 6 bases and J by 7 bases; unmatched bases: 7. CDR3 DNA sequence: TGTGCCAGCAGTTCGGACAGGGGTGGTGAGCAGTACTTC. This codes for CASSSDRGGEQYF.

This clonotype was counted between two and nine times. The CDR3 reads CASSSPGGAGVTDTQYF. CDR3 DNA: TGTGCCAGCAGTTCCCCAGGGGGAGCGGGGGTCACAGATACGCAGTATTTT. The chain uses TRBV12-3 or TRBV12-4 and TRBJ2-3, with TRBD2 as a possible D gene (8 bases). Trimming took 4 bases from V and 2 from J, leaving 19 bases between them. The CDR3 consists of 17 residues.

This clonotype has at least ten counts. The rearrangement links TRBV20-1 to TRBJ2-1; D remains unclear. V was trimmed by 2 bases and J by 9 bases, leaving 11 bases between them. The CDR3 is 12 amino acids. Germline V gives CDR1 DFQATT, CDR2 SNEGSKA (reference sequence). The CDR3 DNA is TGCAGTGCTAGACAAGTAGGGCCTGAGCAGTTCTTC. It codes for CSARQVGPEQFF.